This is a list of T cell receptor beta chains from one sample in a study of blood T cell repertoires in COVID-19. Some clones are missing from TCRdb's copy, which holds only in-frame ones; the method was immunoSEQ multiplex PCR. The data contain about 260,000 clones, about 87% of them seen just once; the ten biggest clones take up around 5.1%. Sequenced: peripheral blood. The receptors were gathered from a woman aged 55-75 years with COVID-19, enrolled during active disease. The conserved cysteine and the conserved F or W are not part of the CDR3 here. Fields, in order: V gene, CDR3 protein.

v_call: TRBV30
cdr3_aa: AWNDRAGETQY

v_call: TRBV30
cdr3_aa: AWRPHRDSPLH

v_call: TRBV9
cdr3_aa: ASSAGLAGGPDTQY

v_call: TRBV19
cdr3_aa: ASSIDLLGQGDYGYT

v_call: TRBV19
cdr3_aa: ASSVGPAAYEQY

v_call: TRBV15
cdr3_aa: ATSRVALANFGYT

v_call: TRBV5-6
cdr3_aa: ASSPRGRRNTIY

v_call: TRBV9
cdr3_aa: ASSVGTGGRTGELF

v_call: TRBV24-1
cdr3_aa: ATSDGLAGVDTQY

v_call: TRBV6-5
cdr3_aa: ASSSPVGGGNTEAF

v_call: TRBV19
cdr3_aa: ASSTGTGQNNEQF

v_call: TRBV28
cdr3_aa: ASSVLAGGTDTQY

v_call: TRBV6-5
cdr3_aa: ASGGVEHYEQY

v_call: TRBV4-2
cdr3_aa: ASTSRRSSYNEQF

v_call: TRBV6-1
cdr3_aa: ASSETWTGYGYT

v_call: TRBV19
cdr3_aa: ASVRQGYGYT

v_call: TRBV7-2
cdr3_aa: ASSLGGFGGNTIY

v_call: TRBV30
cdr3_aa: AISRTGGVEKLF

v_call: TRBV7-3
cdr3_aa: ASSSVFGRGTGDTQY

v_call: TRBV3-1/TRBV3-2
cdr3_aa: ASSRGQYQETQY

v_call: TRBV18
cdr3_aa: ASRKGGDTDTQY

v_call: TRBV10-2
cdr3_aa: ASSEFGLHTQY

v_call: TRBV5-5
cdr3_aa: ASSLGRQGRDGYT

v_call: TRBV14
cdr3_aa: ASSPWGGTNNEQF

v_call: TRBV29-1
cdr3_aa: SVLGADEKLF

v_call: TRBV18
cdr3_aa: ASSPGTGGRETQY